The TCR beta chain under discussion was sequenced for a study of blood T cell repertoires in COVID-19. In the source study's methods: Reference gene primer amplification gave nucleated cell count estimates. Libraries were prepared by immunoSEQ multiplex PCR; TCRdb keeps only in-frame clonotypes and omits some of them. V and J calls and clone size are as listed in that table; D and trimming were resolved from the DNA. The sample shows over 200,000 clones, 85% of them seen only once. Either two negative PCRs, clearance, or symptom resolution qualified Cohort 3 donors as recovered. The V end was cut by 5 bases, the J end by 4 bases, with 6 bases between. In germline, CDR1 is SNHLY, CDR2 FYNNEI. This CDR3 is built from 12 residues.

Material for sequencing was PBMCs or T cells enriched from blood (not recorded which). The clonotype originates from a man in his forties or fifties who had recovered from COVID-19. This chain connects TRBV2 to TRBJ2-1; no definite D call. In nucleotides, the CDR3 is TGTGCCAGCAGTTTTTCTTACAATGAGCAGTTCTTC. Amino acid sequence: CASSFSYNEQFF.